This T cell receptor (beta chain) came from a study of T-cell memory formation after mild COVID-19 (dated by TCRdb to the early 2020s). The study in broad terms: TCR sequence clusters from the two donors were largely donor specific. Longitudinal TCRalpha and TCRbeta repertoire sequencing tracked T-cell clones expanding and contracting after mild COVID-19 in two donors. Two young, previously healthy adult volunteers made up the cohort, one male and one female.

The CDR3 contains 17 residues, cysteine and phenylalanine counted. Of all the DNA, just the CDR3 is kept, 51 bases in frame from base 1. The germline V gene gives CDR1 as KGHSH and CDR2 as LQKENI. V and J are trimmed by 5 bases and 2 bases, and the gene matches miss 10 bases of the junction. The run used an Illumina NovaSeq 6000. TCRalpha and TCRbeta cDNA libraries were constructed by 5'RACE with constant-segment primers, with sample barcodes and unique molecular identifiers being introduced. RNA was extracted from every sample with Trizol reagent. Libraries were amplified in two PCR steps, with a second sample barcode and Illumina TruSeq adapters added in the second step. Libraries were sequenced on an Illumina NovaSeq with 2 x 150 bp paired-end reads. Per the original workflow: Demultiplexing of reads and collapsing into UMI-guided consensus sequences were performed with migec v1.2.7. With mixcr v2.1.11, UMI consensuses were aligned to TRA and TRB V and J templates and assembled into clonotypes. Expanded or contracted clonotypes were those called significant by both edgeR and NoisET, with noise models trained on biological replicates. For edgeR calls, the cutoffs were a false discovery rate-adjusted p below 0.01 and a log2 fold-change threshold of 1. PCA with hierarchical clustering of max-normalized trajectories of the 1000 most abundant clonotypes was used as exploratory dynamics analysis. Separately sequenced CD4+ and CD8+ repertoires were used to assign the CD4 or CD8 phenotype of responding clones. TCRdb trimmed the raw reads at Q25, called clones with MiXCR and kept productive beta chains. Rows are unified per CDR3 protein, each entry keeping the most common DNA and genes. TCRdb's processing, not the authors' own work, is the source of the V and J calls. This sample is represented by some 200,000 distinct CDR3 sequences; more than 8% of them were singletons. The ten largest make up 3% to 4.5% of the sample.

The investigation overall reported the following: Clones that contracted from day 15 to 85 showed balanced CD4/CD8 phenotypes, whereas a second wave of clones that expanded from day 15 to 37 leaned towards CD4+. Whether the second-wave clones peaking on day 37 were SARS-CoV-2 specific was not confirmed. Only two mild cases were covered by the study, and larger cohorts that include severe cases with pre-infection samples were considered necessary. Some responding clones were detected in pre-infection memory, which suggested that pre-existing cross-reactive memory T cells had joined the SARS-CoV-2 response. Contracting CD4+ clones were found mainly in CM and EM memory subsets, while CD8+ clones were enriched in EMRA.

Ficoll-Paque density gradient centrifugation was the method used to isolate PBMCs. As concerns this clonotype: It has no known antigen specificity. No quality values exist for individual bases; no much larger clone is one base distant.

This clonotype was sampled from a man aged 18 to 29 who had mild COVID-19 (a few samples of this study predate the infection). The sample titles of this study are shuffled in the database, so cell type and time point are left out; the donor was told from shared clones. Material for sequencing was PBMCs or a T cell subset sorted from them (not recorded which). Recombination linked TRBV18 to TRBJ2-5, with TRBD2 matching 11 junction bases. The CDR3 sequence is CASSGAKTSGVQETQYF. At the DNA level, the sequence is TGTGCCAGCTCAGGAGCAAAGACTAGCGGGGTTCAAGAGACCCAGTACTTC.